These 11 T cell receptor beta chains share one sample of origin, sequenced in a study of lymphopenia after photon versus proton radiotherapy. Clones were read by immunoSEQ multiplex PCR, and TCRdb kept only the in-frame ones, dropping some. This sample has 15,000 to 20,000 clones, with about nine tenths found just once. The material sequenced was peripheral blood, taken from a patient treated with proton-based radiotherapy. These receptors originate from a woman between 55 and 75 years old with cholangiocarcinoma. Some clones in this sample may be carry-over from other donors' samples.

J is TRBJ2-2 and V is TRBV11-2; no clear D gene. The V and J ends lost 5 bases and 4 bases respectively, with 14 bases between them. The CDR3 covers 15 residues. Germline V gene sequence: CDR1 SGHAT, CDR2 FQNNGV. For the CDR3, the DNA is TGTGCCAGCAGCAGGGCCCGGTCTTTCACCGGGGAGCTGTTTTTT. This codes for CASSRARSFTGELFF.

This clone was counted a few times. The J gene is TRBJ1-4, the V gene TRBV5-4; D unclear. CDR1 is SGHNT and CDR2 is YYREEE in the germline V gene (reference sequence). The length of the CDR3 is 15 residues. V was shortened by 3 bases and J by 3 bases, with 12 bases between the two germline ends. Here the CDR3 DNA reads TGTGCCAGCAGCTCTGACATTGCCTCTAATGAAAAACTGTTTTTT. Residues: CASSSDIASNEKLFF.

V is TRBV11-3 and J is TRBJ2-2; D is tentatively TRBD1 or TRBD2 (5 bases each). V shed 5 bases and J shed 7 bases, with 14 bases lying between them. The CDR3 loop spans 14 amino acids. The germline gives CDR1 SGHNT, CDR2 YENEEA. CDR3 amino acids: CASSPRGANGELFF. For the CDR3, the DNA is TGTGCCAGCAGCCCGAGAGGGGCGAACGGGGAGCTGTTTTTT.

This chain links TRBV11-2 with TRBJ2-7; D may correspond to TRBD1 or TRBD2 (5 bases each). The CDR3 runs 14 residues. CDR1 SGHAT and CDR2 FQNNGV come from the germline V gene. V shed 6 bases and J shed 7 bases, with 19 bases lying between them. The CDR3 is CASSSGPHSGEQYF. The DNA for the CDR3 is TGTGCCAGCAGTTCGGGACCCCATTCTGGGGAGCAGTACTTC. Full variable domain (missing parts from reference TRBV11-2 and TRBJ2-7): EAGVAQSPRYKIIEKRQSVAFWCNPISGHATLYWYQQILGQGPKLLIQFQNNGVVDDSQLPKDRFSAERLKGVDSTLKIQPAKLEDSAVYLCASSSGPHSGEQYFGPGTRLTVT.

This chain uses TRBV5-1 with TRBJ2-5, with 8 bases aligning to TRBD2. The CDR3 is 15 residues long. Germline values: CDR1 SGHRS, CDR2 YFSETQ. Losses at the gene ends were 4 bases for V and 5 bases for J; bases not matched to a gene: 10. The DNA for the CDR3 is TGCGCCAGCAGCCCCACCGGGGGGGCTAAGGAGACCCAGTACTTC. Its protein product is CASSPTGGAKETQYF.

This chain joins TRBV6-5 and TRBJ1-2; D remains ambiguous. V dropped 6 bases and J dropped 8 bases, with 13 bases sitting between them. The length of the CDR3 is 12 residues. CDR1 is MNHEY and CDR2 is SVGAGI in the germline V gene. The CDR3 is CASSQHRLGYTF. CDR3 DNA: TGTGCCAGCAGCCAACACCGATTAGGCTACACCTTC.

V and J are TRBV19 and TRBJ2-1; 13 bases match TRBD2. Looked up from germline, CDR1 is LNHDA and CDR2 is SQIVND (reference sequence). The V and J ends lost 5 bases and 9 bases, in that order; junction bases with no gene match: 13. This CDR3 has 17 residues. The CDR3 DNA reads TGTGCCAGTAGTGCCGGGGGGGGACTAGCGGGATTTAGTGAGCAGTTCTTC. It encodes CASSAGGGLAGFSEQFF.

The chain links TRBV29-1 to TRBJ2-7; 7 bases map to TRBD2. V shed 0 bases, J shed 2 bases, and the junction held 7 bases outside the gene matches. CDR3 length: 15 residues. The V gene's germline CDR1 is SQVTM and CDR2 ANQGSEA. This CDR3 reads CSVEDAGGGTYEQYF. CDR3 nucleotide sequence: TGCAGCGTTGAAGATGCGGGCGGGGGAACCTACGAGCAGTACTTC.

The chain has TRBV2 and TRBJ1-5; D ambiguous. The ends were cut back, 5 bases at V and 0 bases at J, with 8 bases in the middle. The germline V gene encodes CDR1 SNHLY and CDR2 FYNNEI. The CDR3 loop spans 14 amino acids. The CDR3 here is CASSRLNSNQPQHF. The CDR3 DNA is TGTGCCAGCAGTCGGCTGAATAGCAATCAGCCCCAGCATTTT. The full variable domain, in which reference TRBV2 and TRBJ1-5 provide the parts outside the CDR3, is EPEVTQTPSHQVTQMGQEVILRCVPISNHLYFYWYRQILGQKVEFLVSFYNNEISEKSEIFDDQFSVERPDGSNFTLKIRSTKLEDSAMYFCASSRLNSNQPQHFGDGTRLSIL.

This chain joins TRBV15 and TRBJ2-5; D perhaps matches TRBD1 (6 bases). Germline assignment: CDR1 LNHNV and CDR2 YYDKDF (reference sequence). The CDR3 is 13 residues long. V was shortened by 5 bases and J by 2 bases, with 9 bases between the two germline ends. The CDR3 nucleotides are TGTGCCACCAGCGTCGGGACACAAGAGACCCAGTACTTC. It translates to CATSVGTQETQYF.

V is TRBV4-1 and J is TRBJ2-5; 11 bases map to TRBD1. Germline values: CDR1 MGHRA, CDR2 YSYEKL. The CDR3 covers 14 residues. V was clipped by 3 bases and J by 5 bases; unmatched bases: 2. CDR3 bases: TGCGCCAGCAGCCAGGGACAGGGGGTGGAGACCCAGTACTTC. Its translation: CASSQGQGVETQYF.